The 4 T cell receptor beta chains reported below all come from one sample, sequenced in a study of blood T cell repertoires in COVID-19. Some clones are missing from TCRdb's copy, which holds only in-frame ones; the method was immunoSEQ multiplex PCR. The sample includes roughly 160,000 clones, 80% to 90% of them seen just once. The specimen sequenced was peripheral blood. These receptors were taken from a woman over 75 with acute or convalescent COVID-19.

V gene TRBV2 combines with J gene TRBJ1-1; 7 bases match TRBD1. Germline CDR1 and CDR2: SNHLY and FYNNEI. Unmatched junction bases numbered 5, after V lost 5 bases and J lost 5 bases. CDR3 length equals 13 residues. The CDR3: CASSPDRETEAFF. The DNA of the CDR3 is TGTGCCAGCAGTCCTGACAGGGAAACTGAAGCTTTCTTT.

The chain is built from TRBV4-2 and TRBJ2-7, with TRBD2 as a possible D gene (7 bases). Trimming took 1 base from V and 1 from J, leaving 17 bases between them. Germline CDR1 and CDR2: LGHNA and YNFKEQ. The CDR3 contains 17 residues. CDR3 nucleotide sequence: TGTGCCAGCAGCCAAGCGGCGGGGGACACCTTGTCCTACGAGCAGTACTTC. Translated: CASSQAAGDTLSYEQYF.

Comment on this clone: Different DNA sequences within this sample yield the same CDR3. The rearrangement links TRBV5-1 to TRBJ2-2; a possible D gene is TRBD1 (6 bases). V was cut by 2 bases and J by 5 bases, with 7 bases left in between. Germline loops: CDR1 SGHRS, CDR2 YFSETQ. There are 13 residues in the CDR3. Here the CDR3 reads CASSLQGTGELFF. DNA of the CDR3: TGCGCCAGCAGCTTACAGGGAACCGGGGAGCTGTTTTTT.

The chain recombines TRBV27 with TRBJ2-7, with TRBD1 as a possible D gene (6 bases). Germline CDR1 reads MNHEY; CDR2 reads SMNVEV (reference sequence). With 3 bases removed from V and 0 bases from J, the gap between germline ends came to 9 bases. The CDR3 runs to 14 residues. CDR3 in DNA: TGTGCCAGCAGTTTGGCACAGGGCTCCTACGAGCAGTACTTC. This sequence encodes CASSLAQGSYEQYF.